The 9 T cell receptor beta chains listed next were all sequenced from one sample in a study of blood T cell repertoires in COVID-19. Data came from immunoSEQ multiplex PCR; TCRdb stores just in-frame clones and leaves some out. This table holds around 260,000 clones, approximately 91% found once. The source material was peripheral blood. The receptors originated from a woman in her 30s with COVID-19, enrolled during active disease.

In nucleotides, the CDR3 is TGTGCCAGCAGCCAATCGACAGGGCGCTATGGCTACACCTTC. Protein: CASSQSTGRYGYTF. The chain couples TRBV5-6 to TRBJ1-2, with 7 bases identical to TRBD1. Germline V lookup: CDR1 SGHDT, CDR2 YYEEEE. The CDR3 loop spans 14 amino acids. V lost 4 bases to trimming and J lost 4 bases; unmatched junction nucleotides: 7.

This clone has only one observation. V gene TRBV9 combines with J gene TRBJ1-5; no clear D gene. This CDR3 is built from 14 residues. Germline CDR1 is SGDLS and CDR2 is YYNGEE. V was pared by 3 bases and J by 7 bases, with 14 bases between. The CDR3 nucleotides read TGTGCCAGCAGCGCTGAGGAGGGCGGGCAGCCCCAGCATTTT. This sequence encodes CASSAEEGGQPQHF.

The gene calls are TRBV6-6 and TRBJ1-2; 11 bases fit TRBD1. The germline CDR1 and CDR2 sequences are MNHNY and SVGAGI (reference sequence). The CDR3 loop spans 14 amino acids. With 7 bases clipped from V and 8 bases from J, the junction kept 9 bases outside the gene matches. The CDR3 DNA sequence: TGTGCCAGCACGCCCGGGACAGGGGGGATAGGCTACACCTTC. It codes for CASTPGTGGIGYTF.

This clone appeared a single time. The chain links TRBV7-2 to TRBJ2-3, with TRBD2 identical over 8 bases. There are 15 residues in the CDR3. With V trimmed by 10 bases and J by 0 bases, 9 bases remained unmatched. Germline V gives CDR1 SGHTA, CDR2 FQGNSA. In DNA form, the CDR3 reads TGTGCCATGGCTAGCGGGCCTACTAGCACAGATACGCAGTATTTT. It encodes CAMASGPTSTDTQYF. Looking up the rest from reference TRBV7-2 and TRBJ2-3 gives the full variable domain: GAGVSQSPSNKVTEKGKDVELRCDPISGHTALYWYRQSLGQGLEFLIYFQGNSAPDKSGLPSDRFSAERTGGSVSTLTIQRTQQEDSAVYLCAMASGPTSTDTQYFGPGTRLTVL.

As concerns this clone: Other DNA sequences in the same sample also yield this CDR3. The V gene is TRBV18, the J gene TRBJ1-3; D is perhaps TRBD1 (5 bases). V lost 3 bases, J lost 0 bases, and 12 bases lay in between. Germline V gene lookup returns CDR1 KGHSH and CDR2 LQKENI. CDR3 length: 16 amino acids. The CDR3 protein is CASSPPGGSSGNTIYF. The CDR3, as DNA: TGTGCCAGCTCACCTCCGGGGGGGTCCTCTGGAAACACCATATATTTT.

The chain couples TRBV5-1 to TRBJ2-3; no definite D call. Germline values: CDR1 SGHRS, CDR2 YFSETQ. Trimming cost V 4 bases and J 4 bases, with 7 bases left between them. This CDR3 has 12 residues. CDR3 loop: CASSPPSDTQYF. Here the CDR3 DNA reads TGCGCCAGCAGCCCTCCGTCAGATACGCAGTATTTT.

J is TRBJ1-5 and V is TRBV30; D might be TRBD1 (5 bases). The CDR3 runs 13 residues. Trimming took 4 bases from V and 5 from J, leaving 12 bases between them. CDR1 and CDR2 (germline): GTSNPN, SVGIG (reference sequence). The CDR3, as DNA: TGTGCCTGGACCCCCGACAGTGATCAGCCCCAGCATTTT. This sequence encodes CAWTPDSDQPQHF.

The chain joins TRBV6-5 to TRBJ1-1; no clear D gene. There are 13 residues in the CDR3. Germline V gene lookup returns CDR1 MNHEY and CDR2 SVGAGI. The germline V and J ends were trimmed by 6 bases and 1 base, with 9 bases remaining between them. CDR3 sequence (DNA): TGTGCCAGCAGGAAAACAGCGAACACTGAAGCTTTCTTT. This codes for CASRKTANTEAFF.

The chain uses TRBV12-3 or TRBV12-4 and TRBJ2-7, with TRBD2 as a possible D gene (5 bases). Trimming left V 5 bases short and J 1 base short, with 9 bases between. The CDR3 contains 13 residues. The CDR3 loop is CASSRLASYEQYF. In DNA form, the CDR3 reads TGTGCCAGCAGTCGGCTAGCATCCTACGAGCAGTACTTC.